The source of this T cell receptor beta chain is a study of T-cell reconstitution after alpha-beta-depleted transplantation in children. Unique molecular identifiers featured in how the TCRbeta library was prepared. TCRdb re-called the PCR reads through MiXCR, storing one row per CDR3 protein. The table has hundreds of thousands of distinct CDR3 sequences, almost 10% seen once. V lost 5 bases and J 2 bases, leaving 13 bases between the germline ends. From germline, CDR1 is LNHDA and CDR2 SQIVND (reference sequence). The CDR3 runs 15 residues. Material: PBMCs from the stem cell graft donor, obtained from the stem cell graft. The chain is built from TRBV19 and TRBJ2-1, with D tentatively TRBD2 (6 bases). The TCR comes from a human donor who donated a stem cell graft to a child with SCID. CDR3 DNA: TGTGCCAGTAGTCTACTATCGGGGGCCTACAATGAGCAGTTCTTC. Residues: CASSLLSGAYNEQFF.